The 29 T cell receptor beta chains in this list originate from one sample, sequenced in a study of CD4 T cell repertoires in COVID-19. Sequenced by immunoSEQ multiplex PCR; TCRdb stores in-frame clones only, minus some. The data hold tens of thousands of clones, with roughly 84% observed a single time. The memory T cells were sequenced right after ex vivo isolation, without culture. Sequencing was performed on central memory CD4+ T cells from blood, taken before the COVID-19 pandemic. These receptors were obtained from a human donor who had COVID-19.

This clone has a single count. The rearrangement links TRBV6-5 to TRBJ2-3, with D tentatively TRBD1 (6 bases). The CDR3 extends over 16 amino acids. Germline CDR1 and CDR2: MNHEY and SVGAGI. With 4 bases removed from V and 1 base from J, the gap between germline ends came to 15 bases. The CDR3 protein is CASSSPRTEGTDTQYF. In nucleotides, the CDR3 is TGTGCCAGCAGTTCCCCCCGGACAGAGGGCACAGATACGCAGTATTTT.

The chain combines TRBV30 with TRBJ2-3; TRBD2 is a possible D gene (5 bases). Germline V CDR1 and CDR2: GTSNPN, SVGIG (reference sequence). The CDR3 length is 12 residues. CDR3 protein: CATGRGGDTQYF. The CDR3 coding sequence is TGTGCGACCGGGCGAGGAGGAGATACGCAGTATTTT.

The chain combines TRBV19 with TRBJ1-1, with 8 bases that match TRBD1. Germline values: CDR1 LNHDA, CDR2 SQIVND (reference sequence). Germline trimming cut 9 bases from V and 5 bases from J; bases unmatched to any gene: 8. CDR3 length equals 13 residues. The CDR3 coding sequence is TGTGCCAGAATCAGGGGGCCCTGGACTGAAGCTTTCTTT. It specifies CARIRGPWTEAFF.

The chain couples TRBV11-3 to TRBJ2-3; perhaps TRBD2 as D (5 bases). The germline V and J ends were trimmed by 0 bases and 6 bases, with 10 bases remaining between them. Germline V gene sequence: CDR1 SGHNT, CDR2 YENEEA. The CDR3 length is 14 residues. CDR3 sequence: CASSLDRGLDTQYF. The CDR3 DNA is TGTGCCAGCAGCTTAGATCGAGGGCTGGATACGCAGTATTTT.

The chain combines TRBV5-1 with TRBJ2-1; unclear D gene. The CDR3 has 13 amino acids. V was cut by 0 bases and J by 5 bases, with 6 bases left in between. Per germline, CDR1 SGHRS and CDR2 YFSETQ. CDR3 amino acids: CASSLEQDNEQFF. Written as DNA, the CDR3 is TGCGCCAGCAGCTTGGAGCAGGACAATGAGCAGTTCTTC.

This clone was seen a few times. The chain couples TRBV7-9 to TRBJ1-5, with D tentatively TRBD1 (5 bases). CDR1 SEHNR and CDR2 FQNEAQ come from the germline V gene (reference sequence). The CDR3 has 12 amino acids. With 4 bases removed from V and 8 bases from J, the gap between germline ends came to 9 bases. The CDR3 is CASSSQGEPQHF. The CDR3 region has the DNA TGTGCCAGCAGCTCCCAGGGTGAGCCCCAGCATTTT.

The chain links TRBV7-4 to TRBJ2-2, with D tentatively TRBD2 (6 bases). The V gene lost 11 bases and the J gene lost 1 base, with 11 bases spanning the gap. This CDR3 contains 13 residues. Germline assignment: CDR1 SGHVT and CDR2 SQSDAQ. CDR3 sequence reads: CARGTGNTGELFF. Written as DNA, the CDR3 is TGTGCCCGGGGGACGGGGAACACCGGGGAGCTGTTTTTT.

This clone has a handful of counts. The chain is built from TRBV4-2 and TRBJ1-1, with D unresolved. This CDR3 contains 15 residues. V was clipped by 2 bases and J by 1 base, with 11 bases between them. Germline loops: CDR1 LGHNA, CDR2 YNFKEQ. The CDR3 is CASSQRISANTEAFF. The CDR3, as DNA: TGTGCCAGCAGCCAAAGGATCAGCGCGAACACTGAAGCTTTCTTT.

The J gene is TRBJ2-1, the V gene TRBV5-1; 7 nucleotides line up with TRBD1. Losses at the gene ends were 7 bases for V and 3 bases for J; bases not matched to a gene: 16. There are 17 residues in the CDR3. The germline CDR1 and CDR2 sequences are SGHRS and YFSETQ. The CDR3 loop is CASRLSLGDSYYNEQFF. The CDR3 coding sequence is TGCGCCAGCCGACTCAGTTTGGGGGACAGCTACTACAATGAGCAGTTCTTC.

This chain connects TRBV7-9 to TRBJ1-5; TRBD1 might be the D (5 bases). Looked up from germline, CDR1 is SEHNR and CDR2 is FQNEAQ (reference sequence). The CDR3 runs 15 residues. The germline V and J ends were trimmed by 0 bases and 4 bases, with 10 bases remaining between them. CDR3 sequence (DNA): TGTGCCAGCAGCTTAGCACACGGGGGAAATCAGCCCCAGCATTTT. Translated, it gives CASSLAHGGNQPQHF.

This clone occurred once. This rearrangement joins TRBV18 to TRBJ1-5; TRBD1 might be the D (6 bases). Germline V gene sequence: CDR1 KGHSH, CDR2 LQKENI. This CDR3 has 14 amino acids. The germline V and J ends were trimmed by 2 bases and 4 bases, with 9 bases remaining between them. This CDR3 is CASSPGQFNQPQHF. For the CDR3, the DNA is TGTGCCAGCTCACCAGGACAGTTTAATCAGCCCCAGCATTTT.

This clone was counted a few times. The chain recombines TRBV7-6 with TRBJ2-3, with 8 bases that match TRBD2. CDR1 SGHVS and CDR2 FNYEAQ come from the germline V gene. The CDR3 runs to 17 residues. V lost 5 bases to trimming and J lost 5 bases; unmatched junction nucleotides: 15. The CDR3 loop reads CASSLNPSGSLRDTQYF. CDR3 bases: TGTGCCAGCAGCCTTAATCCCAGCGGGAGCTTACGAGATACGCAGTATTTT.

The rearrangement links TRBV5-4 to TRBJ2-2; weak D call: TRBD1 (6 bases). V lost 2 bases, J lost 0 bases, and 11 bases lay in between. The CDR3 loop spans 16 amino acids. The germline gives CDR1 SGHNT, CDR2 YYREEE (reference sequence). The CDR3 DNA sequence: TGTGCCAGCAGCTTTTGGACAGTTACGAACACCGGGGAGCTGTTTTTT. As protein: CASSFWTVTNTGELFF. The full variable domain, rest sourced from reference TRBV5-4 and TRBJ2-2, is ETGVTQSPTHLIKTRGQQVTLRCSSQSGHNTVSWYQQALGQGPQFIFQYYREEENGRGNFPPRFSGLQFPNYSSELNVNALELDDSALYLCASSFWTVTNTGELFFGEGSRLTVL.

The genes are TRBV27 and TRBJ2-3, with TRBD2 matching 8 bases. V shed 2 bases and J 1 base; nucleotides not matched to a gene: 8. The germline CDR1 and CDR2 sequences are MNHEY and SMNVEV (reference sequence). The CDR3 sequence is 17 residues long. The CDR3 reads CASSLGPGGRGTDTQYF. CDR3 sequence (DNA): TGTGCCAGCAGTTTAGGGCCGGGGGGGCGAGGCACAGATACGCAGTATTTT.

The chain couples TRBV11-2 to TRBJ1-1, with 7 nucleotides matching TRBD1. The CDR3 consists of 13 residues. V lost 5 bases, J lost 6 bases, and 6 bases stayed unmatched. Per the germline V gene, CDR1 is SGHAT and CDR2 is FQNNGV. CDR3 protein: CASSGQDRSEAFF. The DNA for the CDR3 is TGTGCCAGCAGCGGACAGGACCGCTCTGAAGCTTTCTTT.

The CDR3 DNA follows: TGCGCCAGCAGCTCCCCGCCGGGACAAACAAGTAACATTCAGTACTTC. Protein product: CASSSPPGQTSNIQYF. The chain employs TRBV5-1 and TRBJ2-4, with D perhaps TRBD1 (6 bases). The ends were cut back, 3 bases at V and 7 bases at J, with 20 bases in the middle. The CDR3 has 16 amino acids. Germline V gives CDR1 SGHRS, CDR2 YFSETQ.

This chain uses TRBV9 with TRBJ2-3; tentatively, D is TRBD1 (6 bases). The CDR3 runs to 12 residues. CDR1 is SGDLS, CDR2 YYNGEE, per germline. The V gene lost 2 bases and the J gene lost 8 bases, with 9 bases spanning the gap. As DNA, the CDR3 is TGTGCCAGCAGCGTCGAAGGGGGTACGCAGTATTTT. Amino acids: CASSVEGGTQYF.

V usage is TRBV25-1 and J usage is TRBJ2-1; 8 bases align to TRBD2. V gave up 6 bases and J gave up 5 bases; unmatched junction bases: 9. The CDR3 is 15 residues long. CDR1 and CDR2 (germline): MGHDK, SYGVNS. In DNA, the CDR3 is TGTGCCAGCAGAGAAGCGGGAGTAAGTAACAATGAGCAGTTCTTC. Translating it yields CASREAGVSNNEQFF.

This clone was observed once. The rearrangement uses TRBV7-2 and TRBJ2-3; TRBD2 matches 9 bases. The V segment lost 1 base and the J segment 3 bases; nucleotides outside the gene matches: 8. Germline V lookup: CDR1 SGHTA, CDR2 FQGNSA. The CDR3 length is 17 residues. This CDR3 is CASSLDPAGGPTDTQYF. CDR3 nucleotides: TGTGCCAGCAGCTTAGATCCGGCGGGAGGGCCAACAGATACGCAGTATTTT.

V and J are TRBV2 and TRBJ2-2; 13 bases agree with TRBD2. Trimming took 5 bases from V and 6 from J; bases not matched to a gene: 3. The CDR3 extends over 15 amino acids. Germline-derived CDR1 and CDR2 are SNHLY and FYNNEI. The CDR3: CASSLLAGGPGELFF. Here the CDR3 DNA reads TGTGCCAGCAGTTTACTAGCGGGAGGGCCCGGGGAGCTGTTTTTT.

The chain uses TRBV19 and TRBJ2-5; the match to TRBD1 covers 9 bases. CDR1 LNHDA and CDR2 SQIVND come from the germline V gene (reference sequence). V trimming: 2 bases; J trimming: 7 bases; junction bases outside the gene matches: 11. CDR3 length equals 16 residues. CDR3 nucleotides: TGTGCCAGTAGTATACTGACGGGACAGGGTGGCGGGACCCAGTACTTC. It translates to CASSILTGQGGGTQYF.

Note on this clone: This sample includes further DNA sequences coding for the same CDR3. The chain employs TRBV7-9 and TRBJ1-6; 7 positions agree with TRBD1. Germline-derived CDR1 and CDR2 are SEHNR and FQNEAQ (reference sequence). The CDR3 has 15 residues. V lost 5 bases and J lost 7; bases outside the gene matches: 8. As DNA, the CDR3 is TGTGCCAGCAGCCCGACAGGGCCCGGGAATTCACCCCTCCACTTT. It is translated as CASSPTGPGNSPLHF. The whole variable domain, filled in from reference TRBV7-9 and TRBJ1-6, reads DTGVSQNPRHKITKRGQNVTFRCDPISEHNRLYWYRQTLGQGPEFLTYFQNEAQLEKSRLLSDRFSAERPKGSFSTLEIQRTEQGDSAMYLCASSPTGPGNSPLHFGNGTRLTVT.

This rearrangement joins TRBV28 to TRBJ2-2; 12 bases map to TRBD2. The CDR3 is 15 amino acids. V was clipped by 5 bases and J by 4 bases; unmatched bases: 2. Germline V gives CDR1 MDHEN, CDR2 SYDVKM. Here the CDR3 reads CASSLGLAGTGELFF. The CDR3 DNA reads TGTGCCAGCAGTCTGGGACTAGCGGGCACCGGGGAGCTGTTTTTT.

The chain is built from TRBV7-2 and TRBJ2-1; D is unclear. Germline values: CDR1 SGHTA, CDR2 FQGNSA. Trimming stripped 5 bases from V and 5 bases from J, with 16 bases between. The CDR3 extends over 15 amino acids. The CDR3 sequence is CASSPPGSPDNEQFF. For the CDR3, the DNA is TGTGCCAGCAGCCCTCCGGGTAGTCCCGACAATGAGCAGTTCTTC.

CDR3 in amino acids: CASSLYAGARSDTQYF. In nucleotides, the CDR3 is TGTGCCAGCAGCTTGTACGCGGGGGCACGGTCAGATACGCAGTATTTT. The V gene is TRBV5-6, the J gene TRBJ2-3; weak D call: TRBD2 (7 bases). Germline values: CDR1 SGHDT, CDR2 YYEEEE. Deletions cut 1 base from V and 4 bases from J, with 16 bases between. The CDR3 sequence is 16 residues long.

The chain employs TRBV5-6 and TRBJ1-1; 12 bases are shared with TRBD1. V gave up 4 bases and J gave up 10 bases; unmatched junction bases: 8. The CDR3 totals 14 residues. CDR1 and CDR2 from the germline V gene are SGHDT and YYEEEE. Here the CDR3 reads CASSRGQGAMVAFF. The CDR3 DNA reads as TGTGCCAGCAGCCGGGGACAGGGGGCTATGGTAGCTTTCTTT. Filled out from reference TRBV5-6 and TRBJ1-1, the complete variable domain reads DAGVTQSPTHLIKTRGQQVTLRCSPKSGHDTVSWYQQALGQGPQFIFQYYEEEERQRGNFPDRFSGHQFPNYSSELNVNALLLGDSALYLCASSRGQGAMVAFFGQGTRLTVV.

This chain links TRBV5-4 with TRBJ2-5; no reliable D call. CDR3 length: 14 residues. CDR1 and CDR2 (germline): SGHNT, YYREEE (reference sequence). Trimming removed 1 base at V and 5 bases at J, with 12 bases between. This CDR3 is CASSLLQRGETQYF. The CDR3 DNA reads as TGTGCCAGCAGCTTGCTCCAGCGAGGCGAGACCCAGTACTTC.

This chain connects TRBV5-6 to TRBJ2-7, with D perhaps TRBD2 (5 bases). Germline-derived CDR1 and CDR2 are SGHDT and YYEEEE. The ends were cut back, 4 bases at V and 4 bases at J, with 18 bases in the middle. The CDR3 is 15 amino acids. The CDR3, as DNA: TGTGCCAGCAGCGAGTGGTTCCTAGCTCAGTACGAGCAGTACTTC. Translation gives CASSEWFLAQYEQYF.

This chain uses TRBV19 with TRBJ1-2, with D perhaps TRBD1 (5 bases). Trimming took 7 bases from V and 5 from J, leaving 17 bases between them. The CDR3 totals 14 residues. Germline assignment: CDR1 LNHDA and CDR2 SQIVND (reference sequence). CDR3 DNA: TGTGCCAGTACCTCGCTGGGGGGAGAATATGGCTACACCTTC. Its protein product is CASTSLGGEYGYTF.